The rows below give T cell receptor beta chains drawn from one sample of a study of Graves' ophthalmopathy and Graves' hyperthyroidism. One entry per CDR3 protein, called by TCRdb with MiXCR from the multiplex PCR reads. The table lists around 1.1 million distinct CDR3 sequences, about 40% of them singletons. Sequenced input: peripheral blood or thyroid tissue (not recorded which). These receptors were taken from an adult man with Graves' hyperthyroidism. Both conserved end residues are part of each CDR3. Fields, in order: clone size, J gene, V gene, D gene, CDR3 DNA, CDR3 protein. D genes are given only for firm matches. Rows may omit the clone size; those that give it use once, few, many or a size class.

abundance: many; j_gene: TRBJ2-5; v_gene: TRBV10-1; d_gene: .; CDR3nt: TGCGCCAGCAGCAGGGAAATACAAGAGACCCAGTACTTC; CDR3aa: CASSREIQETQYF
abundance: .; j_gene: TRBJ1-2; v_gene: TRBV10-2; d_gene: .; CDR3nt: TGCGCCAGCAGTGAGCCGGACATTCCGGATGGCTACACCTTC; CDR3aa: CASSEPDIPDGYTF
abundance: many; j_gene: TRBJ2-5; v_gene: TRBV7-9; d_gene: .; CDR3nt: TGTGCCAGCAGCGCCGAGGTGGAGACCCAGTACTTC; CDR3aa: CASSAEVETQYF
abundance: .; j_gene: TRBJ1-6; v_gene: TRBV7-9; d_gene: TRBD1; CDR3nt: TGTGCCAGCAGCGCTGGACAGGGGCCTTCACCCCTCCACTTT; CDR3aa: CASSAGQGPSPLHF
abundance: many; j_gene: TRBJ2-6; v_gene: TRBV9; d_gene: .; CDR3nt: TGTGCCAGCAGCGTATCTAAGGGCTCTGGGGCCAACGTCCTGACTTTC; CDR3aa: CASSVSKGSGANVLTF
abundance: many; j_gene: TRBJ2-2; v_gene: TRBV10-3; d_gene: .; CDR3nt: TGTGCCATCGGAAATTGGAAGAGCGGTCCGAACACCGGGGAGCTGTTTTTT; CDR3aa: CAIGNWKSGPNTGELFF
abundance: .; j_gene: TRBJ2-5; v_gene: TRBV5-1; d_gene: .; CDR3nt: TGCGCCAGCGATCAAGGGGTCGGGGAGACCCAGTACTTC; CDR3aa: CASDQGVGETQYF
abundance: .; j_gene: TRBJ1-2; v_gene: TRBV12-3/TRBV12-4; d_gene: .; CDR3nt: TGTGCCAGCAGTCCCCCCACAGGGCACTATGGCTACACCTTC; CDR3aa: CASSPPTGHYGYTF
abundance: .; j_gene: TRBJ2-6; v_gene: TRBV19; d_gene: .; CDR3nt: TGTGCCAGTATGGACGGCTCTGGGGCCAACGTCCTGACTTTC; CDR3aa: CASMDGSGANVLTF
abundance: many; j_gene: TRBJ1-1; v_gene: TRBV29-1; d_gene: .; CDR3nt: TGCAGCGTTGGTTGGATAGCTACCCCTGAAGCTTTCTTT; CDR3aa: CSVGWIATPEAFF
abundance: .; j_gene: TRBJ1-5; v_gene: TRBV20-1; d_gene: .; CDR3nt: TGCAGTGCTAGAGATCCGGGTAGGGGCAATCAGCCCCAGCATTTT; CDR3aa: CSARDPGRGNQPQHF
abundance: .; j_gene: TRBJ1-1; v_gene: TRBV29-1; d_gene: TRBD1; CDR3nt: TGCAGCGTTGAAGCAGGGGGGCTTTTCTTT; CDR3aa: CSVEAGGLFF
abundance: .; j_gene: TRBJ1-3; v_gene: TRBV6-5; d_gene: .; CDR3nt: TGTGCCACCAGACAGGCTCTGAACACCATATATTTT; CDR3aa: CATRQALNTIYF
abundance: .; j_gene: TRBJ2-7; v_gene: TRBV29-1; d_gene: TRBD1; CDR3nt: TGCAGCGTTGAGGCGGGACAGGGCGCATCCGAGCAGTACTTC; CDR3aa: CSVEAGQGASEQYF
abundance: .; j_gene: TRBJ1-2; v_gene: TRBV10-3; d_gene: .; CDR3nt: TGTGCCATCAGTGAGGACAGTCTTTTAAACTATGGCTACACCTTC; CDR3aa: CAISEDSLLNYGYTF
abundance: few; j_gene: TRBJ2-7; v_gene: TRBV6-1; d_gene: .; CDR3nt: TGTGCCAGCAGTGGCGTCGGCCAGCAGTACTTC; CDR3aa: CASSGVGQQYF
abundance: once; j_gene: TRBJ2-5; v_gene: TRBV20-1; d_gene: TRBD2; CDR3nt: TGCAGTGCTAGAGATACTAGCGGGAATCGGGAGACCCAGTACTTC; CDR3aa: CSARDTSGNRETQYF
abundance: many; j_gene: TRBJ1-2; v_gene: TRBV28; d_gene: .; CDR3nt: TGTGCCAGCAACAGGGTGGCATACGGCTACACCTTC; CDR3aa: CASNRVAYGYTF
abundance: many; j_gene: TRBJ2-7; v_gene: TRBV12-3/TRBV12-4; d_gene: .; CDR3nt: TGTGCCAGCAGTCCCCTGACAGGGACTAGCGAGCAGTACTTC; CDR3aa: CASSPLTGTSEQYF
abundance: .; j_gene: TRBJ1-1; v_gene: TRBV10-3; d_gene: TRBD1; CDR3nt: TGTGCCATCAGAGCGGACAGGGGAGGTTTCTTT; CDR3aa: CAIRADRGGFF
abundance: many; j_gene: TRBJ2-7; v_gene: TRBV12-3/TRBV12-4; d_gene: .; CDR3nt: TGTGCCAGCAGTTTATTACTACACGAGCAGTACTTC; CDR3aa: CASSLLLHEQYF
abundance: .; j_gene: TRBJ1-6; v_gene: TRBV7-2; d_gene: TRBD1; CDR3nt: TGTGCCAGCAGTTTAGACTACAGGGACAGCTCCTATAATTCACCCCTCCACTTT; CDR3aa: CASSLDYRDSSYNSPLHF
abundance: few; j_gene: TRBJ1-3; v_gene: TRBV6-5; d_gene: .; CDR3nt: TGTGCCAGCAGTTACAGCGAGTCATTGTTGGCTGGAAACACCATATATTTT; CDR3aa: CASSYSESLLAGNTIYF
abundance: few; j_gene: TRBJ2-5; v_gene: TRBV30; d_gene: .; CDR3nt: TGTGCCTGGAGTGCTGGGTGGGAGACCCAGTACTTC; CDR3aa: CAWSAGWETQYF
abundance: many; j_gene: TRBJ2-7; v_gene: TRBV6-2/TRBV6-3; d_gene: .; CDR3nt: TGTGCCAGCCAACGAGACTACGAGCAGTACTTC; CDR3aa: CASQRDYEQYF
abundance: many; j_gene: TRBJ1-1; v_gene: TRBV19; d_gene: TRBD1; CDR3nt: TGTGCCAGTACCGCAGCCGGGACAGGGTCCACTGAAGCTTTCTTT; CDR3aa: CASTAAGTGSTEAFF
abundance: many; j_gene: TRBJ2-5; v_gene: TRBV7-8; d_gene: .; CDR3nt: TGTGCCAGCAGCCCCTTCGGACCCTCGGAGACCCAGTACTTC; CDR3aa: CASSPFGPSETQYF
abundance: many; j_gene: TRBJ2-7; v_gene: TRBV20-1; d_gene: TRBD1; CDR3nt: TGCAGTGCTCCTCGGGGGACAGGGAGACACGAGCAGTACTTC; CDR3aa: CSAPRGTGRHEQYF
abundance: .; j_gene: TRBJ1-6; v_gene: TRBV25-1; d_gene: TRBD1; CDR3nt: TGTGCCAGCAGCACGCCGGGACAGGGGCTCCCCCTCCACTTT; CDR3aa: CASSTPGQGLPLHF
abundance: .; j_gene: TRBJ2-3; v_gene: TRBV9; d_gene: .; CDR3nt: TGTGCCAGCAGTGGACTCTATGATACGCAGTATTTT; CDR3aa: CASSGLYDTQYF
abundance: many; j_gene: TRBJ2-7; v_gene: TRBV9; d_gene: TRBD2; CDR3nt: TGTGCCAGCAGCGCTAGCGGGGCTTCCTACGAGCAGTACTTC; CDR3aa: CASSASGASYEQYF
abundance: .; j_gene: TRBJ1-1; v_gene: TRBV5-1; d_gene: .; CDR3nt: TGCGCCAGCAGCTTGGGTGGGACGTCCCCATTTTTGAACACTGAAGCTTTCTTT; CDR3aa: CASSLGGTSPFLNTEAFF
abundance: many; j_gene: TRBJ2-7; v_gene: TRBV7-9; d_gene: .; CDR3nt: TGTGCCAGCAGCTCAAAGGTATTCGAGCAGTACTTC; CDR3aa: CASSSKVFEQYF
abundance: many; j_gene: TRBJ1-5; v_gene: TRBV19; d_gene: .; CDR3nt: TGTGCCAGTAGTATAGAGACGGACATAGTGGAGGGAAGACCCGGCAATCAGCCCCAGCATTTT; CDR3aa: CASSIETDIVEGRPGNQPQHF
abundance: .; j_gene: TRBJ2-1; v_gene: TRBV9; d_gene: .; CDR3nt: TGTGCCAGCAGCGCCTACGGGGGTGCCTACAATGAGCAGTTCTTC; CDR3aa: CASSAYGGAYNEQFF
abundance: .; j_gene: TRBJ2-7; v_gene: TRBV6-5; d_gene: .; CDR3nt: TGTGCCAGCAGTTACGGGGGGCTGAGCGAGCAGTACTTC; CDR3aa: CASSYGGLSEQYF
abundance: .; j_gene: TRBJ1-1; v_gene: TRBV10-2; d_gene: TRBD1; CDR3nt: TGCGCCAGCAGCAAGTTGACAGGGGAGTACACTGAAGCTTTCTTT; CDR3aa: CASSKLTGEYTEAFF
abundance: many; j_gene: TRBJ2-2; v_gene: TRBV29-1; d_gene: TRBD1; CDR3nt: TGCAGCGTGACTCAGGGGGCCAACACCGGGGAGCTGTTTTTT; CDR3aa: CSVTQGANTGELFF
abundance: many; j_gene: TRBJ1-5; v_gene: TRBV20-1; d_gene: .; CDR3nt: TGCAGTGCTAGTGTCGGCGGAATGAATCAGCCCCAGCATTTT; CDR3aa: CSASVGGMNQPQHF
abundance: .; j_gene: TRBJ1-5; v_gene: TRBV4-1; d_gene: .; CDR3nt: TGCGCCAGCAGCCAAGCATTGTACACTCGCAATCAGCCCCAGCATTTT; CDR3aa: CASSQALYTRNQPQHF